This TCR beta chain was retrieved from a study of T cell responses to AZD1222 COVID-19 vaccine. Study-wide points: Nearly half of spike-specific TCRs reportedly go after variant regions that carry no mutations. Repertoires were sampled only after the peak T cell response.

Trimming pared 5 bases from V and 3 bases from J, leaving 13 bases between. The CDR3 runs 15 residues. Germline V gene data show CDR1 as SGHTA and CDR2 as FQGNSA. Sequencing used immunoSEQ multiplex PCR; TCRdb keeps in-frame clones, though not all of them. The sample comprises roughly 120,000 clones, 90% to 95% of which are singletons, and roughly 7% rests with the top ten. For this clone: Antigen unknown.

This receptor was taken from an adult in good health. The source was peripheral blood, collected on day 0 of AZD1222 vaccination. The chain joins TRBV7-2 to TRBJ1-4; weak D call: TRBD1 (6 bases). CDR3 bases: TGTGCCAGCAGCCCCCAGGGGCTGGCTAATGAAAAACTGTTTTTT. This encodes CASSPQGLANEKLFF.